One T cell receptor beta chain is described in this entry. This clone was counted a single time. Which antigen it targets is not known. No clone much larger than this one lies a single base away; base qualities are absent. At one collaborating source in Seattle, patients were enrolled during active infection and were followed longitudinally through the course of disease. Whole blood was collected in K2EDTA tubes by collaborating institutions according to the institutions' own protocols. For TCRbeta analysis, collaborator samples were shipped as frozen whole blood, as isolated PBMCs, or as DNA extracted from either sample type. Inclusive of the bounding cysteine and phenylalanine, the CDR3 is 13 residues long. Here the CDR3 DNA is all that survives: 39 bases in frame from base 1. The V and J ends are trimmed by 0 bases and 5 bases, leaving 5 bases between them. CDR1 SGHAT and CDR2 FQNNGV were looked up in the germline V gene.

The sample belongs to a study of blood T cell repertoires in COVID-19 (dated by TCRdb to 2019 to 2021). For the study in its entirety: The collaborator samples originated in the United States, Italy and Spain and spanned the acute and convalescent phases of COVID-19. The dataset comprised deeply sampled blood TCRbeta repertoires from subjects exposed to, actively infected with, or recovered from COVID-19. A freely available public database, intended as a resource for researchers studying the immune response to SARS-CoV-2, is where the repertoires were released. Nearly every sample came with metadata listing a de-identified subject ID, COVID-19 status, age in years and sex. Where HLA class I and class II types were available, the types were taken from metadata supplied by the sample provider, not from assay-based typing. Samples were obtained from the ongoing ImmuneRACE study (first 160 participants) and from about 1,300 subjects provided by 6 global collaborators. The material from the prospective study consisted of cDNA or gDNA derived from T cells, B-cell-depleted T cells, or PBMCs.

TCRbeta CDR3 regions were amplified from genomic DNA by means of the immunoSEQ Assay, a bias-controlled multiplex PCR. The published analysis was carried out like this. The number of nucleated cells in each sample was estimated from the amplification of reference gene primers within the assay. To quantify the absolute abundance of each unique TCRbeta CDR3 rearrangement, sequence reads were collapsed and filtered. For each sample, productive Simpson clonality was calculated as the square root of Simpson's diversity index over productive rearrangements. Imported from immuneACCESS, the table was reduced by TCRdb to in-frame sequences with V and J called. These copies leave out some clones; in studies compared against another copy, an unresolved V gene accounts for under half, and the cause of the remainder is not known. The DNA was the basis for D and trimming; V, J and clone size are from that table. A total of around 480,000 clones appear in this sample, around 88% of them only once. The ten biggest clones cover 10% to 15% of the sample.

The study at large found these results: The amount of clinical and demographic metadata varied by source and participant and was provided uncurated.

Specimen: peripheral blood. The chain is assembled from TRBV11-2 and TRBJ2-1, with an unclear D gene assignment. The TCR originated in a woman between 45 and 65 years old with COVID-19, enrolled during active disease. The nucleotide sequence is TGTGCCAGCAGCTTAGACAGGAACAATGAGCAGTTCTTC. Translated, it reads CASSLDRNNEQFF.